The clone carrying this TCR beta chain has only one observation. The data belong to a study of CD8 T cells in Susac syndrome. Random hexamers were used to reverse transcribe the RNA input (about 0.5 to 1 ug). Amplification of TCR beta CDR3 by immunoSEQ multiplex PCR spanned 54 Vbeta and 13 Jbeta. TCRdb called the immunoSEQ multiplex PCR reads again in MiXCR, with one record for every CDR3 protein. The sample has about 210,000 distinct CDR3 sequences, around 95% seen once; the top ten hold 0.075% to 0.095%. The CDR3 sequence is 14 residues long. V was shortened by 2 bases and J by 0 bases, with 7 bases between the two germline ends. CDR1 and CDR2 (germline): SGHRS, YFSETQ. Blood CD8+ and CD4+ T cells underwent high-throughput TCR beta sequencing.

The receptor's source is a human donor with multiple sclerosis. The rearrangement joins TRBV5-1 to TRBJ2-3; D is unclear. Sample: CD4+ T cells from PBMCs. The CDR3 DNA reads TGCGCCAGCAGCTTCTCACAGAGCACAGATACGCAGTATTTT. This codes for CASSFSQSTDTQYF.